The 8 T cell receptor beta chains reported below all come from one sample, sequenced in a study of beta chain features in type 1 diabetes. Findings and caveats of the study: Shorter TCRB CDR3s, moderately but significantly so, were found in Type 1 diabetes patients in all four CD4+ subsets.

No cognate antigen is known for these TCRs. The study reverse transcribed the entire isolated RNA, so it sequenced expressed TCRB transcripts. The table came from immunoSEQ multiplex PCR; TCRdb's copy has only in-frame clones and leaves some out. The sample holds 300,000 to 400,000 clones, 7% to 10% seen once. Sequences were obtained from central memory CD4+ T cells from blood. The receptors here all came from a man aged 30 to 39 with type 1 diabetes.

The chain employs TRBV29-1 and TRBJ2-3; 11 positions match TRBD2. CDR3 length equals 15 residues. CDR1 is SQVTM and CDR2 is ANQGSEA in the germline V gene. The trim removed 7 bases at V and 5 bases at J, leaving 11 bases unmatched. The DNA of the CDR3 is TGCAGCGCCCTAAAGGGGACTAGCGGTAAAGATACGCAGTATTTT. Translated: CSALKGTSGKDTQYF.

This clone was seen a handful of times. The rearrangement uses TRBV7-9 and TRBJ2-5; 12 nucleotides line up with TRBD2. Germline CDR1 SEHNR, CDR2 FQNEAQ (reference sequence). V trimming: 7 bases; J trimming: 5 bases; junction bases outside the gene matches: 5. This CDR3 is 14 amino acids long. The CDR3 coding sequence is TGTGCCAGCACCCGACTAGCGGGGGATGAGACCCAGTACTTC. Its protein product is CASTRLAGDETQYF.

This clone was seen repeatedly, ten times or more. The V and J genes are TRBV7-2 and TRBJ2-3; no clear D. Looked up from germline, CDR1 is SGHTA and CDR2 is FQGNSA. This CDR3 has 14 residues. V dropped 2 bases and J dropped 4 bases, with 10 bases sitting between them. The CDR3 sequence is CASSLKAGSDTQYF. In DNA form, the CDR3 reads TGTGCCAGCAGCTTAAAAGCAGGATCAGATACGCAGTATTTT.

The chain combines TRBV5-1 with TRBJ2-3, with 9 bases aligning to TRBD1. The CDR3 sequence is 13 residues long. J was trimmed by 11 bases and V by 5 bases; bases with no gene match: 9. Germline lookup yields CDR1 SGHRS and CDR2 YFSETQ. The CDR3 reads CASREGTGTRQYF. DNA of the CDR3: TGCGCCAGCAGGGAGGGGACAGGGACGAGGCAGTATTTT.

This clone was picked up a small number of times. The gene calls are TRBV21-1 and TRBJ2-5; the listed D gene, TRBD2, was not tested against the DNA. TRBV21-1 is marked as a pseudogene. The CDR3 has 14 amino acids. The chain's CDR3 is CASSPWGDQETQYF. Written as DNA, the CDR3 is TGTGCCAGCAGCCCGTGGGGGGACCAAGAGACCCAGTACTTC.

This clone appeared a few times. The genes are TRBV29-1 and TRBJ2-1; 15 positions match TRBD2. CDR1 and CDR2 (germline): SQVTM, ANQGSEA. This CDR3 contains 14 residues. V lost 3 bases and J lost 8; bases outside the gene matches: 2. CDR3 sequence (DNA): TGCAGCGTTGAGGGACTAGCGGGGGGAGATGAGCAGTTCTTC. Translating gives CSVEGLAGGDEQFF.

This clone was counted only a few times. The chain couples TRBV7-2 to TRBJ2-2; D is unclear. The CDR3 is made up of 14 amino acids. From germline, CDR1 is SGHTA and CDR2 FQGNSA. Trimming stripped 5 bases from V and 4 bases from J, with 11 bases between. Written as DNA, the CDR3 is TGTGCCAGCAGCGTACAGCCTAGCACCGGGGAGCTGTTTTTT. It is translated as CASSVQPSTGELFF.

A note on this clone: Within the sample, other DNA sequences also encode this same CDR3. The chain recombines TRBV28 with TRBJ1-5, with D unclear. The CDR3 is 13 residues long. Per the germline V gene, CDR1 is MDHEN and CDR2 is SYDVKM. Trimming stripped 3 bases from V and 3 bases from J, with 6 bases between. CDR3 in DNA: TGTGCCAGCAGTTTGCCGAACAATCAGCCCCAGCATTTT. It translates to CASSLPNNQPQHF.